This T cell receptor (beta chain) appears in the sequencing data of a study of blood T cell repertoires in COVID-19. Study summary: The United States, Italy and Spain supplied acute and convalescent COVID-19 samples. In each case, the material was cDNA or gDNA derived from T cells, B-cell-depleted T cells, or PBMCs.

Per the authors' pipeline: The authors estimated nucleated cell counts from reference gene primer amplification. Generated by immunoSEQ multiplex PCR, the TCRdb table keeps only in-frame clones and is missing some. V and J calls and clone size are as listed in that table; D and trimming were resolved from the DNA. The data show 650,000 to 800,000 clones, with just under 90% seen just once and around 0.3% held by the top ten. CDR1 and CDR2 from the germline V gene are SGHNT and YENEEA. CDR3 length: 15 residues. The V segment lost 1 base and the J segment 5 bases; nucleotides outside the gene matches: 5.

The sequence was collected from a woman aged 18-29 years with acute or convalescent COVID-19. The source material was peripheral blood. The chain has TRBV11-3 and TRBJ2-7; 10 bases match TRBD2. The CDR3 nucleotides read TGTGCCAGCAGCTTAGGCAGCGGGGGGGCCAACGAGCAGTACTTC. Translation gives CASSLGSGGANEQYF.